The sequence of this T cell receptor beta chain was determined in a study of lymphopenia after photon versus proton radiotherapy (dated by TCRdb to the late 2010s). Turning to the overall study: Photon and proton radiation therapy were compared by the study for their immunological effects in patients with gastrointestinal tumors who developed high-grade lymphopenia. A cohort of about 20 patients with gastrointestinal tumors who received either photon or proton therapy and subsequently developed lymphopenia was included. The study aimed to characterize how the two radiation modalities differ in their impact on the immune system.

What the study reported, not specific to this receptor: Among patients across the cohort who died, overall survival time showed an inverse correlation with a larger post-nadir drop in TCR diversity. During treatment, patients who received photon therapy lost naive T cells and TCR diversity and gained effector/memory populations, whereas patients who received proton therapy remained relatively stable. The survival association was assessed only in patients who died, and better survival with proton therapy was presented by the authors as a possibility rather than a demonstrated result. After the lymphocyte count nadir, repertoires from photon-treated patients showed oligoclonal expansion, particularly of CD8+ Temra cells, and this expansion drove the decline in diversity.

Cut back by 8 bases and 0 bases, the V and J ends lie 11 bases apart. From its cysteine to its phenylalanine, the CDR3 spans 15 amino acids. The read is trimmed to its CDR3 DNA, 45 bases read in frame from base 1. Reading the germline V gene (reference sequence) gives CDR1 LNHDA and CDR2 SQIVND. In this sample, this clone turned up once. Its antigen is not yet known. No base-level quality is on record; no much larger clone is a single base apart. Libraries were made using the immunoSEQ multiplex PCR assay. T cell repertoires were profiled by deep sequencing of rearranged TCR beta loci, alongside multiparametric flow cytometry. The immuneACCESS repertoire file appears here via TCRdb, limited to in-frame rearrangements. These files lack a portion of the clones; in checked studies, under half of the deficit traces to unresolved V genes, and the cause of the others is not known. The sample table holds under 70,000 clones, of which 85% to 95% were seen once. 2% to 2.5% of the sample goes to the ten largest clones.

The chain links TRBV19 with TRBJ1-6; 5 matching bases give a weak D call of TRBD1. The receptor comes from a woman between 40 and 55 years old with cholangiocarcinoma. This specimen was peripheral blood, taken from a patient treated with photon-based radiotherapy. The nucleotides read TGTGCCAGTCGGACACCAAGCTCCTATAATTCACCCCTCCACTTT. This encodes CASRTPSSYNSPLHF.